This T cell receptor beta chain came from a study of beta chain features in type 1 diabetes. Turning to this clone: Antigen unknown.

Study-wide findings and caveats: All four CD4+ subsets from Type 1 diabetes patients carried moderately but significantly shorter TCRB CDR3s.

Sorting that relied on CD45RO/CCR7/CD25/CD127/CD95/CD27 yielded CD4+ naive, central memory, regulatory and stem cell-like memory cells. As every portion of the isolated RNA was reverse transcribed, the sequencing read expressed TCRB transcripts. Only in-frame clones appear in the TCRdb table, and some are missing; sequencing was by immunoSEQ multiplex PCR. The table shows 850,000 to 900,000 clones, with 17% occurring only once. The sample was naive CD4+ T cells from blood. This clonotype originated in a woman younger than 30 in good health.

CDR3 loop: CASSVGGISGEQYF. CDR3 nucleotide sequence: TGTGCCAGCAGCGTAGGCGGGATCTCGGGGGAGCAGTACTTC. The V and J genes are TRBV9 and TRBJ2-7, with D possibly TRBD2 on 6 matching bases. From germline, CDR1 is SGDLS and CDR2 YYNGEE. There are 14 residues in the CDR3. Trimming removed 0 bases at V and 7 bases at J, with 14 bases between.